This T cell receptor beta chain was captured in a study of T cell repertoires in cytomegalovirus infection. Findings and caveats of the study: HLA-C-restricted CMV-specific TCR beta clonotypes were dominant in the ex vivo response.

The CDR3 loop spans 15 amino acids. V shed 10 bases and J 0 bases; nucleotides not matched to a gene: 6. CDR1 is SGHTA and CDR2 is FQGTGA in the germline V gene. With respect to this clonotype: What it binds is not known.

TCRdb independently ran MiXCR on the reads; one entry per CDR3 protein. The sample includes fewer than 950,000 distinct CDR3 sequences, around a third of them seen just once. The sequencing here drew on cultured CD8+ T cells from PBMCs, taken from culture after CMV antigen stimulation. The TCR comes from a human donor in good health (CMV status not recorded). Some clones in this sample may be carry-over from other donors' samples. This sequence joins TRBV7-3 and TRBJ2-6, with 7 bases matching TRBD1. The CDR3 DNA follows: TGTGCCATCGAAAACAGGGGCTCTGGGGCCAACGTCCTGACTTTC. Translating gives CAIENRGSGANVLTF. Filled out from reference TRBV7-3 and TRBJ2-6, the complete variable domain reads GAGVSQTPSNKVTEKGKYVELRCDPISGHTALYWYRQSLGQGPEFLIYFQGTGAADDSGLPNDRFFAVRPEGSVSTLKIQRTERGDSAVYLCAIENRGSGANVLTFGAGSRLTVL.